Presented here are 17 T cell receptor beta chains from one specimen sequenced in a study of blood T cell repertoires in COVID-19. Clones were read by immunoSEQ multiplex PCR, and TCRdb kept only the in-frame ones, dropping some. The sample carries more than 150,000 clones, almost 90% recorded once. Sequencing was done on a sample of peripheral blood. These receptors all come from a man between 45 and 60 years old with acute or convalescent COVID-19.

There are a few counts of this clone. The chain combines TRBV7-2 with TRBJ2-3, with a weak D call TRBD2 (6 bases). The V gene lost 5 bases and the J gene lost 1 base, with 16 bases spanning the gap. The CDR3 is 16 amino acids. In germline, CDR1 is SGHTA, CDR2 FQGNSA. CDR3 in amino acids: CASSKVGWGGTDTQYF. The CDR3 DNA reads as TGTGCCAGCAGCAAAGTAGGCTGGGGGGGCACAGATACGCAGTATTTT.

The chain links TRBV2 to TRBJ1-2; maybe TRBD1 (5 bases). The CDR3 spans 14 residues. V lost 5 bases, J lost 2 bases, and 12 bases lay in between. Germline V CDR1 and CDR2: SNHLY, FYNNEI. The CDR3 bases are TGTGCCAGCAGTATTGGGGCGGAAAACTATGGCTACACCTTC. It yields the protein CASSIGAENYGYTF. Filled out from reference TRBV2 and TRBJ1-2, the complete variable domain reads EPEVTQTPSHQVTQMGQEVILRCVPISNHLYFYWYRQILGQKVEFLVSFYNNEISEKSEIFDDQFSVERPDGSNFTLKIRSTKLEDSAMYFCASSIGAENYGYTFGSGTRLTVV.

The chain has TRBV5-4 and TRBJ2-5, with D perhaps TRBD1 (6 bases). Germline CDR1 reads SGHNT; CDR2 reads YYREEE (reference sequence). Trimming left V 0 bases short and J 3 bases short, with 12 bases between. This CDR3 is 15 amino acids long. DNA of the CDR3: TGTGCCAGCAGCTTGGTCCAGGGGTTTGAAGAGACCCAGTACTTC. It codes for CASSLVQGFEETQYF.

The V gene is TRBV9, the J gene TRBJ2-2; 8 nucleotides agree with TRBD2. Looked up from germline, CDR1 is SGDLS and CDR2 is YYNGEE. CDR3 length: 17 amino acids. Trimming removed 5 bases from V and 3 bases from J; junction bases left unmatched: 12. The CDR3 sequence: CASRPTSGPADTGELFF. CDR3 nucleotides: TGTGCCAGCAGACCAACTAGCGGCCCAGCGGACACCGGGGAGCTGTTTTTT.

CDR3: CASSLQRDTEAFF. The CDR3 coding sequence is TGTGCCAGCAGCTTACAGAGGGACACTGAAGCTTTCTTT. The gene calls are TRBV7-3 and TRBJ1-1; no clear D gene. Germline V gene data show CDR1 as SGHTA and CDR2 as FQGTGA. This CDR3 has 13 amino acids. Trimming took 2 bases from V and 3 from J, leaving 7 bases between them.

The chain couples TRBV10-3 to TRBJ1-3, with a tentative D call TRBD1 (6 bases). V lost 5 bases to trimming and J lost 1 base, with 9 bases between them. Germline CDR1 is ENHRY and CDR2 is SYGVKD. The CDR3 runs 14 residues. In DNA form, the CDR3 reads TGTGCCATCAGTCCGGACAGATCTGGAAACACCATATATTTT. Its translation: CAISPDRSGNTIYF.

The chain is built from TRBV6-5 and TRBJ1-2; D not certain. Germline CDR1 MNHEY, CDR2 SVGAGI. The CDR3 sequence is 14 residues long. V lost 3 bases and J 6 bases, leaving 14 bases between the germline ends. The CDR3 sequence is CASSYYRESDGYTF. CDR3 DNA: TGTGCCAGCAGTTATTATCGGGAATCAGATGGCTACACCTTC.

V gene TRBV10-3 combines with J gene TRBJ2-2, with 8 bases lining up with TRBD1. Germline CDR1 ENHRY, CDR2 SYGVKD. The CDR3 loop spans 14 amino acids. The V and J ends lost 6 bases and 4 bases, in that order; junction bases with no gene match: 4. In nucleotides, the CDR3 is TGTGCCATCAGATTAGGACAGGGCACCGGGGAGCTGTTTTTT. Its protein product is CAIRLGQGTGELFF.

This chain uses TRBV7-8 with TRBJ2-7, with no clear D. V was clipped by 1 base and J by 2 bases, with 9 bases between them. The CDR3 runs 14 residues. From germline, CDR1 is SGHVS and CDR2 FQNEAQ. The CDR3 loop is CASSLGTETYEQYF. The CDR3 DNA sequence: TGTGCCAGCAGCTTAGGAACAGAGACCTACGAGCAGTACTTC.

This rearrangement joins TRBV19 to TRBJ2-3; D uncertain. The germline V gene has CDR1 LNHDA and CDR2 SQIVND (reference sequence). The CDR3 loop spans 15 amino acids. The V gene lost 5 bases and the J gene lost 0 bases, with 12 bases spanning the gap. This CDR3 reads CASSDWQVSTDTQYF. The CDR3 coding sequence is TGTGCCAGTAGTGATTGGCAGGTTAGCACAGATACGCAGTATTTT.

This clone is a singleton in its sample. The rearrangement uses TRBV18 and TRBJ1-5; D possibly corresponds to TRBD1 (5 bases). V lost 4 bases, J lost 9 bases, and 10 bases lay in between. Germline V CDR1 and CDR2: KGHSH, LQKENI. The CDR3 length is 12 residues. CDR3 DNA sequence: TGTGCCAGCTCACGTGTCGGGGGGCCCCAGCATTTT. Translation: CASSRVGGPQHF.

J is TRBJ1-2 and V is TRBV10-2, with 8 bases aligning to TRBD1. The length of the CDR3 is 14 residues. Looked up from germline, CDR1 is WSHSY and CDR2 is SAAADI. Unmatched junction bases numbered 11, after V lost 10 bases and J lost 4 bases. In DNA, the CDR3 is TGCGCCACCTCTTCGGGACAGGCGCGCTATGGCTACACCTTC. The encoded protein is CATSSGQARYGYTF.

The chain joins TRBV27 to TRBJ2-5; TRBD1 agrees at 9 bases. The germline V gene has CDR1 MNHEY and CDR2 SMNVEV (reference sequence). The length of the CDR3 is 17 residues. Trimming took 0 bases from V and 1 from J; bases not matched to a gene: 6. In DNA form, the CDR3 reads TGTGCCAGCAGTTTATCTAGAACAGGGGGCCCCCAAGAGACCCAGTACTTC. Its translation is CASSLSRTGGPQETQYF.

The rearrangement uses TRBV20-1 and TRBJ2-2, with 9 bases fitting TRBD1. CDR1 and CDR2 (germline): DFQATT, SNEGSKA (reference sequence). The CDR3 is 14 amino acids. V shed 3 bases, J shed 5 bases, and the junction held 4 bases outside the gene matches. CDR3 bases: TGCAGTGCTAGTCGTGGGACAGGGACCGGGGAGCTGTTTTTT. This gives the protein CSASRGTGTGELFF.

V and J are TRBV10-3 and TRBJ2-3; possible D gene TRBD2, 5 bases. The ends were cut back, 5 bases at V and 2 bases at J, with 17 bases in the middle. Germline V CDR1 and CDR2: ENHRY, SYGVKD. There are 16 residues in the CDR3. This chain's CDR3 is CAISSPGSGTTDTQYF. CDR3 DNA: TGTGCCATCAGTTCCCCGGGGAGCGGAACCACAGATACGCAGTATTTT.

The chain recombines TRBV5-1 with TRBJ2-3; tentatively, D is TRBD2 (6 bases). The ends were cut back, 5 bases at V and 4 bases at J, with 11 bases in the middle. There are 13 residues in the CDR3. Germline values: CDR1 SGHRS, CDR2 YFSETQ. CDR3 in amino acids: CASRVREADTQYF. For the CDR3, the DNA is TGCGCCAGCAGAGTAAGGGAGGCAGATACGCAGTATTTT.

The chain uses TRBV9 and TRBJ2-3; D unresolved. This CDR3 comprises 13 residues. Germline assignment: CDR1 SGDLS and CDR2 YYNGEE. Between the trimmed V and J ends, which lost 3 bases and 6 bases, there was a span of 11 bases. The DNA for the CDR3 is TGTGCCAGCAGCGCCTACCGGTCGGATACGCAGTATTTT. Translation: CASSAYRSDTQYF.